The rows below give T cell receptor beta chains drawn from one sample of a study of Graves' ophthalmopathy and Graves' hyperthyroidism. TCRdb reprocessed the multiplex PCR reads via MiXCR and lists one record per CDR3 protein. The data contain 660,000 or so distinct CDR3 sequences, more than 40% of them singletons. Sequencing was done on a sample of peripheral blood. All receptors derive from an adult man with Graves' ophthalmopathy. The CDR3 runs from the conserved cysteine through the conserved F or W. Fields, in order: clone size, V gene, D gene, J gene, CDR3 DNA, CDR3 protein. A D gene is named only where the DNA matches it firmly. The size field is filled for only some rows; it gives once, few, many or a size class.

size: many
V: TRBV7-3
D: .
J: TRBJ2-5
DNA: TGTGCCAGCAGCTTAGGGGGGACTTCCTCGGCCCAGTACTTC
CDR3: CASSLGGTSSAQYF

size: many
V: TRBV25-1
D: .
J: TRBJ2-2
DNA: TGTGCCAGCTCCGCAGGGGTTACCGGGGAGCTGTTTTTT
CDR3: CASSAGVTGELFF

size: .
V: TRBV6-1
D: .
J: TRBJ1-2
DNA: TGTGCCAGCTCGACCGACAGTAACTATGGCTACACCTTC
CDR3: CASSTDSNYGYTF

size: many
V: TRBV19
D: .
J: TRBJ1-1
DNA: TGTGCCAGTAGTACGGGACGCCCGTCGGCTTTCTTT
CDR3: CASSTGRPSAFF

size: many
V: TRBV2
D: .
J: TRBJ1-1
DNA: TGTGCCAGCAGTGTAGGGGCGGAGAGGGCTTTCTTT
CDR3: CASSVGAERAFF

size: .
V: TRBV7-9
D: TRBD2
J: TRBJ2-6
DNA: TGTGCCAGCAGCTCATCTAGCGGGGGGAGCTCTGGGGCCAACGTCCTGACTTTC
CDR3: CASSSSSGGSSGANVLTF

size: many
V: TRBV27
D: .
J: TRBJ2-7
DNA: TGTGCCAGCAGACACCCCACGGGGACACTCTACTTC
CDR3: CASRHPTGTLYF

size: .
V: TRBV5-8
D: .
J: TRBJ1-1
DNA: TGTGCCAGCAGCTTGATCCCGGGAGGGGACACTGAAGCTTTCTTT
CDR3: CASSLIPGGDTEAFF

size: many
V: TRBV19
D: .
J: TRBJ2-7
DNA: TGTGCCAGTAGTAAGGCGGAACGATGGGCGGCCTACGAGCAGTACTTC
CDR3: CASSKAERWAAYEQYF

size: many
V: TRBV5-6
D: .
J: TRBJ1-2
DNA: TGTGCCAGCAGCTTGGGGCTGCGGGAGGCTAACTATGGCTACACCTTC
CDR3: CASSLGLREANYGYTF

size: many
V: TRBV4-1
D: .
J: TRBJ2-7
DNA: TGCGCCAGCAGCCAGATGGGACCGTCCTACGAGCAGTACTTC
CDR3: CASSQMGPSYEQYF

size: .
V: TRBV29-1
D: .
J: TRBJ1-1
DNA: TGCAGCGCCGGTAGAGGGAGGACTGAAGCTTTCTTT
CDR3: CSAGRGRTEAFF

size: many
V: TRBV29-1
D: TRBD1
J: TRBJ1-1
DNA: TGCAGCGTCCACAGGGGGCCGAACACTGAAGCTTTCTTT
CDR3: CSVHRGPNTEAFF

size: .
V: TRBV24-1
D: .
J: TRBJ1-5
DNA: TGTGCCACCAATGACTCTCGGGCAGGGGACGATCAGCCCCAGCATTTT
CDR3: CATNDSRAGDDQPQHF

size: many
V: TRBV15
D: .
J: TRBJ1-5
DNA: TGTGCCACCAGCAGAACCTCGGGCCTCGGCAAACAGCCCCAGCATTTT
CDR3: CATSRTSGLGKQPQHF

size: .
V: TRBV19
D: .
J: TRBJ2-5
DNA: TGTGCCAGTAGTATTCAGGGACTCCTGGAGACCCAGTACTTC
CDR3: CASSIQGLLETQYF

size: many
V: TRBV2
D: TRBD1
J: TRBJ2-5
DNA: TGTGCCAGCAGTCGACAGGGTTCTCAAGAGACCCAGTACTTC
CDR3: CASSRQGSQETQYF

size: once
V: TRBV6-6
D: .
J: TRBJ1-1
DNA: TGTGCCAGCAGTTACTCTCTCTCGGGTAAAGAAGCTTTCTTT
CDR3: CASSYSLSGKEAFF

size: once
V: TRBV7-3
D: TRBD1
J: TRBJ1-2
DNA: TGTGCCAGCACAGCGCTACAGGGGGCGGCTAACTATGGCTACACCTTC
CDR3: CASTALQGAANYGYTF

size: .
V: TRBV10-3
D: .
J: TRBJ2-7
DNA: TGTGCCAGCAGTGTCGTTGGACAGACCGACGAGCAGTACTTC
CDR3: CASSVVGQTDEQYF

size: many
V: TRBV5-8
D: TRBD1
J: TRBJ2-7
DNA: TGTGCCAGCAGCGTTGCAGCTACCCCAGGGGGCTCCTACGAGCAGTACTTC
CDR3: CASSVAATPGGSYEQYF

size: many
V: TRBV5-1
D: .
J: TRBJ1-1
DNA: TGCGCCAGCCGCAAGGGCGGGGACACTGAAGCTTTCTTT
CDR3: CASRKGGDTEAFF

size: .
V: TRBV9
D: .
J: TRBJ2-7
DNA: TGTGCCAGCAGCGGACGGGACGGGGAGCTGTACTTC
CDR3: CASSGRDGELYF

size: few
V: TRBV19
D: TRBD1
J: TRBJ1-4
DNA: TGTGCCAGTAGTATCCAACAGGGGGGAAGTAATGAAAAACTGTTTTTT
CDR3: CASSIQQGGSNEKLFF

size: .
V: TRBV25-1
D: .
J: TRBJ1-2
DNA: TGTGCCAGCCAGAGGCAGAACTATGGCTACACCTTC
CDR3: CASQRQNYGYTF

size: many
V: TRBV7-9
D: .
J: TRBJ2-7
DNA: TGTGCCAGCAGCTTAGTTCGGGGAACGCCCTACGAGCAGTACTTC
CDR3: CASSLVRGTPYEQYF

size: many
V: TRBV7-2
D: .
J: TRBJ2-7
DNA: TGTGCCAGCAGCTTACGGGGCAGGTGGCCCCTCGAGCAGTACTTC
CDR3: CASSLRGRWPLEQYF

size: many
V: TRBV7-9
D: .
J: TRBJ1-4
DNA: TGTGCCAGCAGCTTAGAGGAAGGGTTGGGTGAAAAACTGTTTTTT
CDR3: CASSLEEGLGEKLFF

size: .
V: TRBV19
D: TRBD1
J: TRBJ2-6
DNA: TGTGCCAGTAGTACGGACAGGGGAAGGGGTGAGGCTTTC
CDR3: CASSTDRGRGEAF

size: few
V: TRBV4-3
D: TRBD1
J: TRBJ1-2
DNA: TGCGCCAGCAGCCAAAGTAACACAGGGGCGAATTATGGCTACACCTTC
CDR3: CASSQSNTGANYGYTF

size: .
V: TRBV25-1
D: TRBD1
J: TRBJ2-7
DNA: TGTGCCAGCAGAGAAGGGACAGGGAAAGGCTACGAGCAGTACTTC
CDR3: CASREGTGKGYEQYF

size: many
V: TRBV20-1
D: .
J: TRBJ2-7
DNA: TGCAGTGCTAGCGGGATTTCCTCCTACGAGCAGTACTTC
CDR3: CSASGISSYEQYF

size: many
V: TRBV2
D: .
J: TRBJ1-5
DNA: TGTGCCAGCAGTGACTTCCCGAATCAGCCCCAGCATTTT
CDR3: CASSDFPNQPQHF

size: .
V: TRBV7-2
D: .
J: TRBJ1-2
DNA: TGTGCCAGCAGCTTACAGTTATTTTCTAACTATGGCTACACCTTC
CDR3: CASSLQLFSNYGYTF

size: many
V: TRBV12-3/TRBV12-4
D: .
J: TRBJ1-2
DNA: TGTGCCAGCAGTGAAGCCCCTTCTTGGTACACCTTC
CDR3: CASSEAPSWYTF

size: few
V: TRBV2
D: TRBD1
J: TRBJ2-7
DNA: TGTGCCAGCAGTTCAGGGACAGGGGGTTACTACGAGCAGTACTTC
CDR3: CASSSGTGGYYEQYF

size: many
V: TRBV19
D: .
J: TRBJ1-2
DNA: TGTGCCAGTTCCCCCGGAGCTAACTATGGCTACACCTTC
CDR3: CASSPGANYGYTF

size: once
V: TRBV29-1
D: .
J: TRBJ1-5
DNA: TGCAGCGTTGAGACTGGGACCAATCAGCCCCAGCATTTT
CDR3: CSVETGTNQPQHF

size: .
V: TRBV4-3
D: .
J: TRBJ1-1
DNA: TGCGCCAGCAGCCGAGAACAGGGTAACACTGAAGCTTTCTTT
CDR3: CASSREQGNTEAFF

size: few
V: TRBV4-1
D: .
J: TRBJ1-1
DNA: TGCGCCAGCAGCCAAGACGGCGCAGCTATGAACACTGAAGCTTTCTTT
CDR3: CASSQDGAAMNTEAFF

size: .
V: TRBV19
D: TRBD2
J: TRBJ2-7
DNA: TGTACCAGTAGTCCCCTAGCGGGAGATATTAACGAGCAGTACTTC
CDR3: CTSSPLAGDINEQYF

size: .
V: TRBV15
D: .
J: TRBJ1-4
DNA: TGTGCCACCAGCAGAGATTCCGGCAGGGGAACTAATGAAAAACTGTTTTTT
CDR3: CATSRDSGRGTNEKLFF

size: once
V: TRBV15
D: .
J: TRBJ1-4
DNA: TGTGCCACCAGCAGGGGTCGGATCCGTGATGAAAAACTGTTTTTT
CDR3: CATSRGRIRDEKLFF

size: .
V: TRBV27
D: .
J: TRBJ1-2
DNA: TGTGCCAGCTCGGGGGGGACCTATGGCTACACCTTC
CDR3: CASSGGTYGYTF

size: .
V: TRBV2
D: .
J: TRBJ2-7
DNA: TGTGCCAGCGCCCCAGGGGGGCGAGAGCAGTACTTC
CDR3: CASAPGGREQYF

size: many
V: TRBV20-1
D: TRBD2
J: TRBJ2-7
DNA: TGCAGTGCTAGAGATAGTGTCGGGAGGGCCCCCCACGAGCAGTACTTC
CDR3: CSARDSVGRAPHEQYF

size: many
V: TRBV10-2
D: .
J: TRBJ1-1
DNA: TGCGCCAGCAGTGAGGTCACTGAAGCTTTCTTT
CDR3: CASSEVTEAFF

size: .
V: TRBV9
D: .
J: TRBJ1-1
DNA: TGTGCCAGCAGCCTGCTACGGGGGTCGGTGAACACTGAAGCTTTCTTT
CDR3: CASSLLRGSVNTEAFF

size: once
V: TRBV7-9
D: .
J: TRBJ1-3
DNA: TGTGCCAGCAGCTTATCCCCCGGGGACACCATATATTTT
CDR3: CASSLSPGDTIYF

size: medium-sized
V: TRBV10-3
D: .
J: TRBJ1-2
DNA: TGTGCCATCAGTGAGAGACAGTCTAACTATGGCTACACCTTC
CDR3: CAISERQSNYGYTF

size: once
V: TRBV5-1
D: .
J: TRBJ2-7
DNA: TGCGCCAGCACCGGGGTGGGTGTTCGTAGCAATGAGCAGTACTTC
CDR3: CASTGVGVRSNEQYF

size: .
V: TRBV7-2
D: .
J: TRBJ1-2
DNA: TGTGCCAGCAGCCCTACTCAGGTCTCTGGCTACACCTTC
CDR3: CASSPTQVSGYTF

size: many
V: TRBV5-5
D: .
J: TRBJ1-2
DNA: TGTGCCAGCACCCCTGCGTTAGGTTTGCGTTACACCTTC
CDR3: CASTPALGLRYTF